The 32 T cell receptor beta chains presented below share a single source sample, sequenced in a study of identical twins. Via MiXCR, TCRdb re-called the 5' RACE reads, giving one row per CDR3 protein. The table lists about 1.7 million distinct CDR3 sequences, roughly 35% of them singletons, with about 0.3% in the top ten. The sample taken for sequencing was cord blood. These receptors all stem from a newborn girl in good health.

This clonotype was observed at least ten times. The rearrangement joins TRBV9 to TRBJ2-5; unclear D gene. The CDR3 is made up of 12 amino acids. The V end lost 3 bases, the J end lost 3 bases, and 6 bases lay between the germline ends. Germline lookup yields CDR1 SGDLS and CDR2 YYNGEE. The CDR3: CASSGTKETQYF. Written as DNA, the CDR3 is TGTGCCAGCAGCGGGACGAAAGAGACCCAGTACTTC.

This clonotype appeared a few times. The CDR3 loop is CASSELGQGADTQYF. The CDR3 region has the DNA TGTGCCAGCAGTGAGTTGGGGCAGGGGGCAGATACGCAGTATTTT. The chain links TRBV25-1 to TRBJ2-3; 7 bases agree with TRBD1. The CDR3 loop spans 15 amino acids. The V gene end was trimmed by 3 bases and the J gene end by 4 bases; junction bases not matched to a gene: 7. Per germline, CDR1 MGHDK and CDR2 SYGVNS.

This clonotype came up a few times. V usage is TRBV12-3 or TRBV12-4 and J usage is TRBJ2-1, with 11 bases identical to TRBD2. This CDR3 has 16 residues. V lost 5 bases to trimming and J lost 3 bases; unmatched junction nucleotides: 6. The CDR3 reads CASSPGLAEGYNEQFF. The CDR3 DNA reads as TGTGCCAGCAGTCCGGGACTAGCGGAGGGCTACAATGAGCAGTTCTTC.

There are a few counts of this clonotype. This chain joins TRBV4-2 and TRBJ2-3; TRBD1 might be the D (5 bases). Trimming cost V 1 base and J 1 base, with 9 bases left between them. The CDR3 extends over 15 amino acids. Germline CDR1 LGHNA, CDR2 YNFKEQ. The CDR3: CASSQVETGTDTQYF. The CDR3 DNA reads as TGTGCCAGCAGCCAAGTTGAGACAGGCACAGATACGCAGTATTTT.

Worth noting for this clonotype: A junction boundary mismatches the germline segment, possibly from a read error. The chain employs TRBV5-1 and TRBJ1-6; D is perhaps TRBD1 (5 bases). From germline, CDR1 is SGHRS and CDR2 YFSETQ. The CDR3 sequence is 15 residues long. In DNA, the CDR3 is TGCGCCAGCAGCACAGCGACAGAATATAATTCACCCCCCCACTTT. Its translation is CASSTATEYNSPPHF.

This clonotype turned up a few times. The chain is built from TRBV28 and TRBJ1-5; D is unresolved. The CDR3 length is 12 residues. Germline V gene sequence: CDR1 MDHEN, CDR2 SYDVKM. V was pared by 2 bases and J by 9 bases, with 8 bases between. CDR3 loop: CASSLKGLPQHF. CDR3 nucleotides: TGTGCCAGCAGTTTAAAAGGGTTGCCCCAGCATTTT.

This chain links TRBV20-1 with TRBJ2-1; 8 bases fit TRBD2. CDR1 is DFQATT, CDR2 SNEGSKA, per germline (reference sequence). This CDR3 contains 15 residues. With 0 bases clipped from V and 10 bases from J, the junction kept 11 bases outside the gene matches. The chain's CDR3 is CSARDPTGGVYEQFF. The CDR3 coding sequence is TGCAGTGCTAGAGACCCTACCGGGGGGGTCTACGAGCAGTTCTTC.

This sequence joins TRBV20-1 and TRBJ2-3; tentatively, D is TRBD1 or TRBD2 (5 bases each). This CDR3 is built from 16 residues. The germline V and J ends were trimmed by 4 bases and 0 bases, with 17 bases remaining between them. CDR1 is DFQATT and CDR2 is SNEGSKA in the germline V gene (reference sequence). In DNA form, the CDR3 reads TGCAGTGCTATAGGGTTTGAGGGGCTAAGCACAGATACGCAGTATTTT. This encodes CSAIGFEGLSTDTQYF.

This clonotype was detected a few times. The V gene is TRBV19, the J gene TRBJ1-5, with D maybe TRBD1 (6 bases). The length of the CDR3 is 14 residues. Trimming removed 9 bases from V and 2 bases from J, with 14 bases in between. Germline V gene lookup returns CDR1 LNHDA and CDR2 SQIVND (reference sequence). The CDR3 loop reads CASQQGVGNQPQHF. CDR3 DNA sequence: TGTGCCAGCCAACAGGGAGTGGGCAATCAGCCCCAGCATTTT.

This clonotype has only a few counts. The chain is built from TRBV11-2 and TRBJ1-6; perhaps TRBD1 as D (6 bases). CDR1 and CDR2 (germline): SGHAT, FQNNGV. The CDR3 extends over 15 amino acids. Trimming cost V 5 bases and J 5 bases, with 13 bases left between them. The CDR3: CASSPRTENNSPLHF. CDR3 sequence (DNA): TGTGCCAGCAGCCCACGGACAGAAAATAATTCACCCCTCCACTTT.

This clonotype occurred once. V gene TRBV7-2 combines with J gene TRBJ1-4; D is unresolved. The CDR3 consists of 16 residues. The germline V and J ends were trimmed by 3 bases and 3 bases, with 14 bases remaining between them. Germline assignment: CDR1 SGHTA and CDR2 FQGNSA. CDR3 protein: CASSLGTTVSNEKLFF. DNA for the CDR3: TGTGCCAGCAGCTTGGGAACCACGGTCTCTAATGAAAAACTGTTTTTT.

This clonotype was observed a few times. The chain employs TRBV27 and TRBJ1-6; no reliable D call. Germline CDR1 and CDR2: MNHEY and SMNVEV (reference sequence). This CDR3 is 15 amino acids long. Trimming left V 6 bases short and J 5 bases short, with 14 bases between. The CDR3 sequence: CASRGRQIDNSPLHF. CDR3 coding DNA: TGTGCCAGCAGGGGCCGGCAGATAGATAATTCACCCCTCCACTTT.

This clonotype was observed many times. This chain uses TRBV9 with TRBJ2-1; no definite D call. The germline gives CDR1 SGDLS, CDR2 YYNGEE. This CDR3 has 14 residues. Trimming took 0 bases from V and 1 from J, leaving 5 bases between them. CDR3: CASSVEGSYNEQFF. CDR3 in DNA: TGTGCCAGCAGCGTAGAGGGATCCTACAATGAGCAGTTCTTC.

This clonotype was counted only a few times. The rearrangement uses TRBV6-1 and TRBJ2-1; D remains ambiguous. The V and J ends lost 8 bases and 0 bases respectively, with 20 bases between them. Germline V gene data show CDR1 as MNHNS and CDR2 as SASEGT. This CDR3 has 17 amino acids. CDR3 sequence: CASGKRAASSSYNEQFF. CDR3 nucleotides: TGTGCCAGCGGAAAACGGGCTGCGTCGAGCTCCTACAATGAGCAGTTCTTC.

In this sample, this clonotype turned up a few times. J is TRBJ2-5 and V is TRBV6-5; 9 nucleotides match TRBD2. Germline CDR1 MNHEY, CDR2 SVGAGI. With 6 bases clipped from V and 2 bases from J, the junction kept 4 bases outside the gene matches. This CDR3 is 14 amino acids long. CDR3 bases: TGTGCCAGCAGCTGGCGGGAGGGACAAGAGACCCAGTACTTC. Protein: CASSWREGQETQYF.

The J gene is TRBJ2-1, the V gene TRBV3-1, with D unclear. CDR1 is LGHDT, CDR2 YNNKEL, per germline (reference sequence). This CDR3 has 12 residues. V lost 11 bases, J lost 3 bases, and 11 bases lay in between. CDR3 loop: CAAGSYYNEQFF. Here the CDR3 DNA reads TGTGCCGCCGGCAGCTACTACAATGAGCAGTTCTTC.

Here the CDR3 DNA reads TGCAGTGCTAGAGATGGGACCCTGCCCAACGCCGATACGCAGTATTTT. This sequence encodes CSARDGTLPNADTQYF. The chain has TRBV20-1 and TRBJ2-3; TRBD1 or TRBD2 may be the D gene (5 bases each). The CDR3 has 16 amino acids. Per germline, CDR1 DFQATT and CDR2 SNEGSKA (reference sequence). Trimming pared 0 bases from V and 6 bases from J, leaving 19 bases between.

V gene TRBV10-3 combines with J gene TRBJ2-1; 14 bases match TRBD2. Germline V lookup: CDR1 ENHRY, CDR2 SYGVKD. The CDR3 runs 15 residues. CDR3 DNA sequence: TGTGCGACCACCGGGACTAGCGGGGGACTTAATGAGCAGTTCTTC. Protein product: CATTGTSGGLNEQFF.

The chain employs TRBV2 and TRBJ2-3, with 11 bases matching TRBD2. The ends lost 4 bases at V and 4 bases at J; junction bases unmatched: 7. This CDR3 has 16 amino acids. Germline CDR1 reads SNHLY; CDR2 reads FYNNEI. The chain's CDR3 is CASSVVAGGSADTQYF. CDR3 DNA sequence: TGTGCCAGCAGTGTGGTAGCGGGGGGGAGCGCAGATACGCAGTATTTT.

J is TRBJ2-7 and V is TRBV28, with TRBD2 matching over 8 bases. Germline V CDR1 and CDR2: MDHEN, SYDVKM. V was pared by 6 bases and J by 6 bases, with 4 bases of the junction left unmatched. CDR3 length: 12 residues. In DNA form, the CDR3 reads TGTGCCAGCAGGAAGCGGGGGCTCGAGCAGTACTTC. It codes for CASRKRGLEQYF.

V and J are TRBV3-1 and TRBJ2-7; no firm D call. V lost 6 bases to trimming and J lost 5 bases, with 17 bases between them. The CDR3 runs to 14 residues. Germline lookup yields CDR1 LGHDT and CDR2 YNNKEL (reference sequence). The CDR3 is CASSRTNQLHEQYF. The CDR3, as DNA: TGTGCCAGCAGTCGGACGAATCAACTCCACGAGCAGTACTTC.

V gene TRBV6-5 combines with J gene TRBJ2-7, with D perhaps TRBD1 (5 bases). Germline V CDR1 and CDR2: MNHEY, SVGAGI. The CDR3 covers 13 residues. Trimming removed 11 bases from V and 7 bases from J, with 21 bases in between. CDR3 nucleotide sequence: TGTGCCGCCGTAAAAAGTGGGGCCGGAGAGCAGTACTTC. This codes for CAAVKSGAGEQYF.

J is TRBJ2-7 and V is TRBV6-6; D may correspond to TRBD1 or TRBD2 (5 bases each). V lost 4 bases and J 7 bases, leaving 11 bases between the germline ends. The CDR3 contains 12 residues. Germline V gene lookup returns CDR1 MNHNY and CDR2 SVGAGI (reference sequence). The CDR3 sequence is CASSWGGSEQYF. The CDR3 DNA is TGTGCCAGCAGTTGGGGCGGGTCAGAGCAGTACTTC.

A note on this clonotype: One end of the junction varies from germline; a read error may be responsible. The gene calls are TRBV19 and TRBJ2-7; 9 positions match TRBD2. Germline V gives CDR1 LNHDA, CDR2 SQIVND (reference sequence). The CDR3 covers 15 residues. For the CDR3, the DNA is TGTGCCAGCAGTATAGTGGCTAGCGGGACCTACGAGCAGTACTTC. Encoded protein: CASSIVASGTYEQYF.

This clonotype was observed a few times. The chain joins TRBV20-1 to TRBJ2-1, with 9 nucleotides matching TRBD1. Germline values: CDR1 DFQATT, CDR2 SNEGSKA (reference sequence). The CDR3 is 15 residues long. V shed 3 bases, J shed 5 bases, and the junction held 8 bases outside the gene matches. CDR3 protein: CSAREGGTGHNEQFF. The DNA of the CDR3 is TGCAGTGCTAGGGAAGGGGGGACAGGGCACAATGAGCAGTTCTTC.

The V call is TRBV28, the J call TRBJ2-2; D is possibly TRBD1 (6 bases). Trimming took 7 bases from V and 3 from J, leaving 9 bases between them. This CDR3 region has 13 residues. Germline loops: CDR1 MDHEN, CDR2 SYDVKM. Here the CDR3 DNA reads TGTGCCAGCATCTACAGGGACACCGGGGAGCTGTTTTTT. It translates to CASIYRDTGELFF.

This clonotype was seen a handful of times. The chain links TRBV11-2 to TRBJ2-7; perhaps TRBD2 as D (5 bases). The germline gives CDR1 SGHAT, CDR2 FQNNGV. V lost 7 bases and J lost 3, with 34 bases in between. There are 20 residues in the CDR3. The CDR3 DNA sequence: TGTGCCAGCAAACCTTTGGCCTCTAGCAAATCCGCACCGGGTCTCTACGAGCAGTACTTC. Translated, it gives CASKPLASSKSAPGLYEQYF.

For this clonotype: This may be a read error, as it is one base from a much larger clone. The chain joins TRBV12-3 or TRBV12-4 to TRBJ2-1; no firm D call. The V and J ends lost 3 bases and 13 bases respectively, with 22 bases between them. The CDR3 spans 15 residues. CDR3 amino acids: CASSFHYLSLETQFF. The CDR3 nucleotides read TGTGCCAGCAGTTTCCACTACCTAAGTCTCGAGACCCAGTTCTTC.

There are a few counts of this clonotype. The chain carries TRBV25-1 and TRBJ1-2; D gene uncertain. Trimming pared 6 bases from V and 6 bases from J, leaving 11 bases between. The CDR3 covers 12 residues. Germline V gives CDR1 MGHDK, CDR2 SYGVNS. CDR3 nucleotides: TGTGCCAGCAGGTATGGACGGAATGGCTACACCTTC. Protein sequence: CASRYGRNGYTF.

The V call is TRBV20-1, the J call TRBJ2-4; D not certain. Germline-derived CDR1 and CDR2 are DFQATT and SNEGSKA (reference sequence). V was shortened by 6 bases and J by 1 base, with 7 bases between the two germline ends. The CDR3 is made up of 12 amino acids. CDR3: CSALDAKNIQYF. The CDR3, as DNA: TGCAGTGCGCTCGACGCCAAAAACATTCAGTACTTC.

The DNA of the CDR3 is TGTGCCAGCAGTGGAGCCGGGACAGGGGACTACGAGCAGTACTTC. It is translated as CASSGAGTGDYEQYF. The chain is built from TRBV6-1 and TRBJ2-7; 10 bases are a match to TRBD1. Germline loops: CDR1 MNHNS, CDR2 SASEGT. CDR3 length: 15 residues. The J segment lost 3 bases and the V segment lost 4 bases, leaving 6 bases of the junction unmatched.

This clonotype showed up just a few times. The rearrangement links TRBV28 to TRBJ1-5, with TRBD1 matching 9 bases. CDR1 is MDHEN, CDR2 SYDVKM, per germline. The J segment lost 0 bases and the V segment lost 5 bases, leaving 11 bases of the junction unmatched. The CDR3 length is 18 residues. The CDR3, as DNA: TGTGCCAGCAGTCCCCGGACAGGGGAGAGTTATAGCAATCAGCCCCAGCATTTT. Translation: CASSPRTGESYSNQPQHF.